This T cell receptor beta chain emerged from a study of cytotoxic CD8 clonotypes in ibrutinib-treated CLL. On the study more broadly: For this cohort, patients were some eleven relapsed/refractory and 15 treatment-naive, while fewer than 18 were IGHV unmutated. Mean yields were around 260,000 productive templates and some 90,000 productive rearrangements per sample.

Note on this clone: What it recognizes is unknown.

The assay was immunoSEQ multiplex PCR, and TCRdb's table has in-frame clones only and misses some. The data hold tens of thousands of clones, with approximately 57% observed a single time. The source of about 2 micrograms of genomic DNA for TCR beta libraries was cryopreserved PBMCs. Broader study findings: Clonality correlated strongly with circulating CD8+ T cells and exceeded age-matched healthy donors at baseline.

This material consisted of PBMCs, taken after 12 months of ibrutinib treatment. This TCR came from a human donor with chronic lymphocytic leukemia.

As DNA, the CDR3 is TGTGCCAGCAGTGCAGTGTACCAAGAGACCCAGTACTTC. It is translated as CASSAVYQETQYF. V is TRBV9 and J is TRBJ2-5, with D unclear. Germline CDR1 SGDLS, CDR2 YYNGEE. V gave up 5 bases and J gave up 0 bases, with 8 bases separating them. The CDR3 covers 13 residues.